Listed below are T cell receptor beta chains from one sample, sequenced in a study of shared clonotypes between healthy human individuals. Generated by immunoSEQ multiplex PCR, the TCRdb table keeps only in-frame clones and is missing some. The sample carries about 1.4 million clones, approximately 96% recorded once. Sequenced: naive CD4+ T cells sorted from blood. These receptors were collected from a man aged 25-45 years in good health. CDR3s include the opening cysteine and the closing phenylalanine or tryptophan. Each record gives: V gene, J gene, D gene, clone size, CDR3 protein, CDR3 DNA. A D gene is named only where the DNA matches it firmly. Not every row has a clone size; where given, it reads once, few, many or a size class.

TRBV9,TRBJ2-2,-,-,CASSVTVNTGELFF,TGTGCCAGCAGCGTAACGGTGAACACCGGGGAGCTGTTTTTT
TRBV10-3,TRBJ2-7,-,-,CAIRSGQGSVEQYF,TGTGCCATCAGGTCTGGGCAGGGGTCCGTCGAGCAGTACTTC
TRBV6-1,TRBJ2-7,TRBD1,-,CASSAGQNYEQYF,TGTGCCAGCAGTGCGGGACAGAACTACGAGCAGTACTTC
TRBV7-2,TRBJ2-7,-,-,CASSPRSLPRKIHEQYF,TGTGCCAGCAGCCCACGCTCTCTACCAAGGAAGATCCACGAGCAGTACTTC
TRBV11-2,TRBJ1-2,-,-,CASSPIAQTNDGYTF,TGTGCCAGCAGCCCAATCGCCCAGACAAACGATGGCTACACCTTC
TRBV12-5,TRBJ2-3,-,-,CASGLNSYTDTQYF,TGTGCTAGTGGTTTGAACAGCTACACAGATACGCAGTATTTT
TRBV6-5,TRBJ2-7,-,-,CASSYSQVRDEQYF,TGTGCCAGCAGTTACTCCCAAGTTAGGGACGAGCAGTACTTC
TRBV18,TRBJ1-4,-,-,CASSPLGAKNEKLFF,TGTGCCAGCTCACCCCTCGGGGCCAAGAATGAAAAACTGTTTTTT
TRBV29-1,TRBJ1-3,-,-,CSVAVSTGNTIYF,TGCAGCGTTGCGGTCTCGACTGGAAACACCATATATTTT
TRBV2,TRBJ2-5,TRBD2,-,CASRGLEEETQYF,TGTGCCAGCAGGGGACTAGAGGAAGAGACCCAGTACTTC
TRBV10-1,TRBJ1-1,-,-,CASSEKKGTAEAFF,TGCGCCAGCAGTGAGAAGAAGGGTACCGCTGAAGCTTTCTTT
TRBV5-1,TRBJ2-3,-,-,CASRGDGASTDTQYF,TGCGCCAGCAGGGGGGACGGCGCTAGCACAGATACGCAGTATTTT
TRBV29-1,TRBJ2-5,-,-,CSAEPDGQETQYF,TGCAGCGCCGAACCCGACGGCCAAGAGACCCAGTACTTC
TRBV10-1,TRBJ2-7,TRBD2,-,CASSESTGGPYEQYF,TGCGCCAGCAGTGAGTCGACGGGAGGGCCCTACGAGCAGTACTTC
TRBV7-2,TRBJ2-1,-,-,CASSLVREQFF,TGTGCCAGCAGCTTAGTCCGTGAGCAGTTCTTC
TRBV6-5,TRBJ2-5,-,-,CASSYSELVGLETQYF,TGTGCCAGCAGTTACTCGGAGCTGGTGGGTCTCGAGACCCAGTACTTC
TRBV28,TRBJ2-1,-,-,CASSLGRVPNEQFF,TGTGCCAGCAGTTTAGGGCGGGTGCCCAATGAGCAGTTCTTC
TRBV11-1,TRBJ2-5,-,once,CASSLSTGTPPETQYF,TGTGCCAGCAGCTTATCCACCGGGACACCCCCAGAGACCCAGTACTTC
TRBV7-9,TRBJ1-4,TRBD1,-,CASSQTEGQGANEKLFF,TGTGCCAGCAGCCAGACGGAGGGACAGGGGGCTAATGAAAAACTGTTTTTT
TRBV29-1,TRBJ1-1,-,-,CSVEPGGWASTEAFF,TGCAGCGTTGAACCCGGGGGGTGGGCGAGCACTGAAGCTTTCTTT
TRBV30,TRBJ1-2,-,-,CAWSQGSYGYTF,TGTGCCTGGAGCCAGGGTTCCTATGGCTACACCTTC
TRBV18,TRBJ1-2,-,-,CASSPRGQGTSSGYTF,TGTGCCAGCTCACCACGGGGTCAGGGTACATCGTCTGGCTACACCTTC
TRBV27,TRBJ2-1,TRBD2,-,CASSFRLAGVTNEQFF,TGTGCCAGCAGTTTCAGACTAGCGGGAGTGACAAATGAGCAGTTCTTC
TRBV7-9,TRBJ1-5,-,-,CASSLGAGHNQPQHF,TGTGCCAGCAGCTTAGGTGCGGGGCACAATCAGCCCCAGCATTTT
TRBV9,TRBJ2-7,-,-,CASSVAIRAGDEQYF,TGTGCCAGCAGCGTAGCTATTAGGGCCGGGGACGAGCAGTACTTC
TRBV11-2,TRBJ2-3,-,-,CASSLDPLGSPGTDTQYF,TGTGCCAGCAGCTTAGACCCCCTGGGCTCCCCGGGCACAGATACGCAGTATTTT